Below, 7 T cell receptor beta chains from the same sample are listed, as sequenced in a study of OX40 agonist ivuxolimab in advanced cancers. Data came from immunoSEQ multiplex PCR; TCRdb stores just in-frame clones and leaves some out. The sample lists about 57,000 clones, more than 80% occurring once. This specimen consisted of CD4+ or CD8+ T cells sorted from blood, obtained in a trial of the OX40 agonist ivuxolimab. These receptor sequences come from an adult with an advanced solid tumor such as melanoma, head and neck, liver or kidney cancer.

This sequence joins TRBV5-1 and TRBJ2-3, with 10 bases aligning to TRBD2. Per germline, CDR1 SGHRS and CDR2 YFSETQ. The CDR3 extends over 17 amino acids. V dropped 0 bases and J dropped 2; count of bases not matched to a gene: 6. The DNA of the CDR3 is TGCGCCAGCAGCTTGGAGCGGGAGGGCCGATTCACAGATACGCAGTATTTT. This codes for CASSLEREGRFTDTQYF.

The J gene is TRBJ2-7, the V gene TRBV7-6; 9 bases agree with TRBD1. This CDR3 contains 15 residues. V lost 3 bases to trimming and J lost 1 base; unmatched junction nucleotides: 4. Germline-derived CDR1 and CDR2 are SGHVS and FNYEAQ. The CDR3 is CASSLGQGGSYEQYF. The CDR3 nucleotides read TGTGCCAGCAGCTTGGGACAGGGCGGATCCTACGAGCAGTACTTC.

This chain joins TRBV5-1 and TRBJ1-1; 8 nucleotides align to TRBD1. Germline values: CDR1 SGHRS, CDR2 YFSETQ. Unmatched junction bases numbered 3, after V lost 4 bases and J lost 4 bases. This CDR3 region has 13 residues. In DNA form, the CDR3 reads TGCGCCAGCAGCCCAGGGGGCCCCACTGAAGCTTTCTTT. Its translation: CASSPGGPTEAFF. Complete variable domain (other parts from reference TRBV5-1 and TRBJ1-1): KAGVTQTPRYLIKTRGQQVTLSCSPISGHRSVSWYQQTPGQGLQFLFEYFSETQRNKGNFPGRFSGRQFSNSRSEMNVSTLELGDSALYLCASSPGGPTEAFFGQGTRLTVV.

This chain uses TRBV7-9 with TRBJ1-5; TRBD1 agrees at 7 bases. V trimming: 5 bases; J trimming: 7 bases; junction bases outside the gene matches: 8. Germline CDR1 and CDR2: SEHNR and FQNEAQ (reference sequence). The CDR3 is 14 amino acids. The CDR3 nucleotides are TGTGCCAGCAGCCGAACAGGGGTAGGACAGCCCCAGCATTTT. The encoded protein is CASSRTGVGQPQHF. The full variable domain, rest sourced from reference TRBV7-9 and TRBJ1-5, is DTGVSQNPRHKITKRGQNVTFRCDPISEHNRLYWYRQTLGQGPEFLTYFQNEAQLEKSRLLSDRFSAERPKGSFSTLEIQRTEQGDSAMYLCASSRTGVGQPQHFGDGTRLSIL.

This clone was found a few times. The sample holds other DNA sequences that translate to the same CDR3. This chain uses TRBV6-1 with TRBJ2-1, with D perhaps matching TRBD2 (6 bases). The V gene lost 1 base and the J gene lost 2 bases, with 9 bases spanning the gap. The CDR3 consists of 15 residues. The germline V gene has CDR1 MNHNS and CDR2 SASEGT. Here the CDR3 reads CASSEGPGAYNEQFF. In nucleotides, the CDR3 is TGTGCCAGCAGTGAAGGTCCGGGAGCCTACAATGAGCAGTTCTTC.

Here the CDR3 reads CASSLDSRGNYEQYF. The CDR3 nucleotides are TGTGCCAGCAGTCTGGACTCAAGAGGGAATTACGAGCAGTACTTC. This rearrangement joins TRBV6-5 to TRBJ2-7; the D gene is possibly TRBD2 (5 bases). V dropped 5 bases and J dropped 4 bases, with 18 bases sitting between them. Germline CDR1 and CDR2: MNHEY and SVGAGI. The CDR3 extends over 15 amino acids.

The chain joins TRBV5-1 to TRBJ1-2; D might be TRBD1 (6 bases). V was clipped by 0 bases and J by 8 bases, with 14 bases between them. CDR1 is SGHRS, CDR2 YFSETQ, per germline. CDR3 size: 14 residues. CDR3 bases: TGCGCCAGCAGCTTGGTTTCAGGGGAAGAAGGCTACACCTTC. Translated, it gives CASSLVSGEEGYTF.